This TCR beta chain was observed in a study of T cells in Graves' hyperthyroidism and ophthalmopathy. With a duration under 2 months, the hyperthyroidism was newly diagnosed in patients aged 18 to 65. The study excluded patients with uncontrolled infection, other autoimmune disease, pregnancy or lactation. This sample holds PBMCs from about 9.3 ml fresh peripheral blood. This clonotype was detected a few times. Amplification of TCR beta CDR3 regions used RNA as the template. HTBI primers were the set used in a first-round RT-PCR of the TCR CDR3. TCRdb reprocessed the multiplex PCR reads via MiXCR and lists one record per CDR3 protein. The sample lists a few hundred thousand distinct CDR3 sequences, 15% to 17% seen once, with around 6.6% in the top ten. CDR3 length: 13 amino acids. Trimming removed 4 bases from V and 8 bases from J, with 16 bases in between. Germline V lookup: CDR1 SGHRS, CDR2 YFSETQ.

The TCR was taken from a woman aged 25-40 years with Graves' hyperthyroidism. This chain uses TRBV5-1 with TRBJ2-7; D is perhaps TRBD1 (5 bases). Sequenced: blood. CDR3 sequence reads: CASSPAPQGKQYF. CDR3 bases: TGCGCCAGCAGCCCGGCCCCCCAGGGCAAGCAGTACTTC. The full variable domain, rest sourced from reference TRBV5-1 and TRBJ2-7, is KAGVTQTPRYLIKTRGQQVTLSCSPISGHRSVSWYQQTPGQGLQFLFEYFSETQRNKGNFPGRFSGRQFSNSRSEMNVSTLELGDSALYLCASSPAPQGKQYFGPGTRLTVT.